These 19 T cell receptor beta chains came from one sample sequenced in a study of circulating tumor DNA in untreated peripheral T-cell lymphoma. Sequencing used immunoSEQ multiplex PCR; TCRdb keeps in-frame clones, though not all of them. Of thousands of clones listed, about 82% were seen once; the top ten hold approximately 2%. The specimen sequenced was tumor tissue. Receptor source: a human donor with peripheral T-cell lymphoma.

The CDR3 sequence: CAWGGTPSTEAFF. For the CDR3, the DNA is TGTGCCTGGGGAGGGACACCAAGTACTGAAGCTTTCTTT. This sequence joins TRBV30 and TRBJ1-1; tentative D call: TRBD1 (6 bases). CDR3 size: 13 residues. The V and J ends lost 5 bases and 5 bases respectively, with 15 bases between them. Germline CDR1 is GTSNPN and CDR2 is SVGIG (reference sequence).

The rearrangement joins TRBV6-8 to TRBJ1-5, with 7 bases matching TRBD1. The V gene's germline CDR1 is MNHGY and CDR2 SAAAGT. Unmatched junction bases numbered 4, after V lost 11 bases and J lost 0 bases. The CDR3 is made up of 13 amino acids. The CDR3 spells CAPGQHSNQPQHF. For the CDR3, the DNA is TGTGCCCCGGGACAGCATAGCAATCAGCCCCAGCATTTT.

V and J are TRBV19 and TRBJ1-1; 8 bases fit TRBD1. Germline CDR1 reads LNHDA; CDR2 reads SQIVND (reference sequence). The V gene end was trimmed by 6 bases and the J gene end by 5 bases; junction bases not matched to a gene: 11. The CDR3 covers 15 residues. The CDR3 region is CASSPRTGLGTEAFF. CDR3 DNA sequence: TGTGCCAGTAGCCCTAGGACAGGGCTGGGGACTGAAGCTTTCTTT.

The J gene is TRBJ2-7, the V gene TRBV15, with D possibly matching TRBD1 (5 bases). Germline V gene data show CDR1 as LNHNV and CDR2 as YYDKDF (reference sequence). The CDR3 is 15 residues long. Trimming stripped 5 bases from V and 2 bases from J, with 16 bases between. CDR3 residues: CATSPVETAAYEQYF. CDR3 nucleotide sequence: TGTGCCACCAGCCCGGTCGAGACAGCCGCCTACGAGCAGTACTTC. The entire variable domain, with the rest obtained from reference TRBV15 and TRBJ2-7, is as follows: DAMVIQNPRYQVTQFGKPVTLSCSQTLNHNVMYWYQQKSSQAPKLLFHYYDKDFNNEADTPDNFQSRRPNTSFCFLDIRSPGLGDTAMYLCATSPVETAAYEQYFGPGTRLTVT.

V is TRBV30 and J is TRBJ1-2; D not resolved. The CDR3 contains 11 residues. Germline values: CDR1 GTSNPN, CDR2 SVGIG (reference sequence). V lost 0 bases to trimming and J lost 5 bases, with 4 bases between them. Written as DNA, the CDR3 is TGTGCCTGGAGTGTTGGATATGGCTACACCTTC. This gives the protein CAWSVGYGYTF.

The rearrangement links TRBV19 to TRBJ1-5; D gene ambiguous. The germline V and J ends were trimmed by 3 bases and 4 bases, with 7 bases remaining between them. The CDR3 has 13 residues. Germline assignment: CDR1 LNHDA and CDR2 SQIVND (reference sequence). The CDR3 DNA reads TGTGCCAGTAGTATTTTCCCTAATCAGCCCCAGCATTTT. This sequence encodes CASSIFPNQPQHF.

The chain joins TRBV19 to TRBJ1-6; D ambiguous. Germline V lookup: CDR1 LNHDA, CDR2 SQIVND (reference sequence). The CDR3 extends over 13 amino acids. V shed 6 bases and J shed 10 bases, with 13 bases lying between them. The CDR3 protein is CASSPELGSPLHF. The DNA for the CDR3 is TGTGCCAGTAGCCCGGAACTGGGGTCACCCCTCCACTTT.

This CDR3 is CASSLGQGMKSGELFF. The CDR3 region has the DNA TGTGCCAGCTCACTAGGACAGGGGATGAAATCCGGGGAGCTGTTTTTT. This sequence joins TRBV18 and TRBJ2-2; 9 positions match TRBD1. The germline gives CDR1 KGHSH, CDR2 LQKENI. After removal of 4 bases from V and 6 bases from J, the junction contained 9 bases not matched to a gene. This CDR3 is 16 amino acids long.

This clone was found a few times. The CDR3 region is CAISELWGQGEQETQYF. The CDR3 DNA reads as TGTGCCATCAGTGAGCTCTGGGGACAGGGGGAACAAGAGACCCAGTACTTC. The genes are TRBV10-3 and TRBJ2-5; 11 positions match TRBD1. Germline assignment: CDR1 ENHRY and CDR2 SYGVKD. The CDR3 has 17 residues. Trimming at V came to 2 bases and at J to 2 bases, leaving 7 bases not matched to a gene.

A few counts support this clone. The chain joins TRBV6-8 to TRBJ2-5; D uncertain. Germline CDR1 and CDR2: MNHGY and SAAAGT. With 2 bases removed from V and 7 bases from J, the gap between germline ends came to 8 bases. CDR3 length: 12 amino acids. The CDR3, as DNA: TGTGCCAGCAGTTACCAAACCGGGACCCAGTACTTC. Protein: CASSYQTGTQYF.

V usage is TRBV14 and J usage is TRBJ2-3; TRBD1 matches 7 bases. The V gene end was trimmed by 1 base and the J gene end by 4 bases; junction bases not matched to a gene: 2. CDR1 and CDR2 (germline): SGHDN, FVKESK. The CDR3 has 14 residues. CDR3 nucleotide sequence: TGTGCCAGCAGCCAAGTCCAGGGGGCAGATACGCAGTATTTT. Translated, it gives CASSQVQGADTQYF.

The chain couples TRBV29-1 to TRBJ1-1; D remains ambiguous. CDR1 is SQVTM, CDR2 ANQGSEA, per germline. The V end lost 6 bases, the J end lost 4 bases, and 12 bases lay between the germline ends. The CDR3 is 12 residues long. The CDR3 sequence: CSVGLRFTEAFF. CDR3 in DNA: TGCAGCGTCGGCCTCCGTTTCACTGAAGCTTTCTTT.

This sequence joins TRBV19 and TRBJ1-3, with 7 bases aligning to TRBD1. Germline CDR1 and CDR2: LNHDA and SQIVND (reference sequence). With 2 bases clipped from V and 0 bases from J, the junction kept 1 base outside the gene matches. The CDR3 totals 15 residues. DNA of the CDR3: TGTGCCAGTAGTATACAGGGGGACTCTGGAAACACCATATATTTT. Amino acids: CASSIQGDSGNTIYF.

The rearrangement links TRBV6-8 to TRBJ2-3; D not resolved. CDR1 is MNHGY, CDR2 SAAAGT, per germline. The CDR3 is 13 residues long. The V end lost 2 bases, the J end lost 2 bases, and 5 bases lay between the germline ends. The CDR3 nucleotides read TGTGCCAGCAGTTACAGAGACACAGATACGCAGTATTTT. Translating gives CASSYRDTDTQYF.

V usage is TRBV7-5 and J usage is TRBJ2-5; TRBD1 reflects the table's D call only, with no check against the DNA. TRBV7-5 is recorded as a pseudogene. The CDR3 extends over 14 amino acids. The CDR3 loop is CASSFMTGQETQYF. The DNA for the CDR3 is TGTGCCAGCAGCTTCATGACAGGGCAAGAGACCCAGTACTTC.

The chain uses TRBV30 and TRBJ2-1, with D possibly TRBD2 on 6 matching bases. CDR1 is GTSNPN and CDR2 is SVGIG in the germline V gene (reference sequence). The V end was cut by 2 bases, the J end by 6 bases, with 20 bases between. The CDR3 covers 16 residues. Here the CDR3 reads CAWSPLPGTSFNEQFF. The CDR3 coding sequence is TGTGCCTGGAGTCCCCTTCCGGGGACTTCGTTCAATGAGCAGTTCTTC.

The rearrangement joins TRBV6-8 to TRBJ1-2; D not resolved. The V end was cut by 6 bases, the J end by 5 bases, with 10 bases between. CDR3 size: 12 residues. Germline values: CDR1 MNHGY, CDR2 SAAAGT. CDR3 in amino acids: CASSVSNYGYTF. In nucleotides, the CDR3 is TGTGCCAGCAGCGTCAGCAATTATGGCTACACCTTC.

The chain has TRBV9 and TRBJ2-5, with D possibly matching TRBD1 (5 bases). CDR3 length equals 13 residues. V lost 1 base and J 2 bases, leaving 6 bases between the germline ends. Germline assignment: CDR1 SGDLS and CDR2 YYNGEE. CDR3 sequence (DNA): TGTGCCAGCAGCGTACAGGGACAAGAGACCCAGTACTTC. Its protein is CASSVQGQETQYF.

The chain combines TRBV27 with TRBJ2-3; D is undetermined. CDR3 length equals 13 residues. V was clipped by 2 bases and J by 7 bases, with 10 bases between them. Germline V gene lookup returns CDR1 MNHEY and CDR2 SMNVEV (reference sequence). The CDR3: CASSLGGMHTQYF. The CDR3 nucleotides read TGTGCCAGCAGTTTAGGTGGGATGCATACGCAGTATTTT.